This entry lists 19 T cell receptor beta chains sequenced from one sample in a study of OX40 agonist ivuxolimab in advanced cancers. The repertoire was sequenced with immunoSEQ multiplex PCR; TCRdb's copy has only in-frame clones and lacks some. The sample lists around 79,000 clones, 86% occurring once. The sample here was CD4+ or CD8+ T cells sorted from blood, taken in a trial of the OX40 agonist ivuxolimab. Source of these receptors: an adult with an advanced solid tumor such as melanoma, head and neck, liver or kidney cancer.

The J gene is TRBJ1-1, the V gene TRBV7-9; D unclear. The germline V and J ends were trimmed by 1 base and 3 bases, with 6 bases remaining between them. Germline CDR1 is SEHNR and CDR2 is FQNEAQ (reference sequence). The CDR3 runs 13 residues. CDR3 loop: CASSLGWDTEAFF. The CDR3 nucleotides are TGTGCCAGCAGCTTAGGCTGGGACACTGAAGCTTTCTTT.

This chain connects TRBV27 to TRBJ2-2; D unclear. V was trimmed by 10 bases and J by 5 bases, leaving 5 bases between them. Germline V gives CDR1 MNHEY, CDR2 SMNVEV (reference sequence). The CDR3 has 10 residues. CDR3 nucleotide sequence: TGTGCCACCCCTACCGGGGAGCTGTTTTTT. It translates to CATPTGELFF.

This clone was observed once. This chain links TRBV4-1 with TRBJ2-3, with TRBD2 matching over 8 bases. Germline loops: CDR1 MGHRA, CDR2 YSYEKL. The CDR3 loop spans 17 amino acids. Unmatched junction bases numbered 7, after V lost 0 bases and J lost 2 bases. The CDR3 here is CASSQDRTGGITDTQYF. In DNA, the CDR3 is TGCGCCAGCAGCCAAGATCGAACGGGGGGGATCACAGATACGCAGTATTTT.

V usage is TRBV10-2 and J usage is TRBJ1-4; D is unresolved. The CDR3 is made up of 15 amino acids. Trimming removed 2 bases at V and 4 bases at J, with 11 bases between. CDR1 WSHSY and CDR2 SAAADI come from the germline V gene. CDR3 nucleotides: TGCGCCAGCAGTGAGCAGTTTGTGAATAATGAAAAACTGTTTTTT. Translating it yields CASSEQFVNNEKLFF.

V is TRBV7-2 and J is TRBJ2-2; 11 bases match TRBD2. Germline assignment: CDR1 SGHTA and CDR2 FQGNSA. V lost 5 bases and J lost 7; bases outside the gene matches: 12. The CDR3 extends over 17 amino acids. CDR3 residues: CASSITSGGPGLGELFF. CDR3 sequence (DNA): TGTGCCAGCAGCATCACTAGCGGGGGCCCCGGGCTCGGGGAGCTGTTTTTT.

This rearrangement joins TRBV11-2 to TRBJ1-2, with a tentative D call TRBD1 (5 bases). There are 14 residues in the CDR3. Between the trimmed V and J ends, which lost 4 bases and 4 bases, there was a span of 13 bases. Germline V gene lookup returns CDR1 SGHAT and CDR2 FQNNGV. The CDR3 region has the DNA TGTGCCAGCAGCTCGGGTCAGGGTCCCTATGGCTACACCTTC. It is translated as CASSSGQGPYGYTF.

The CDR3 coding sequence is TGCGCCAGCAGCCCCCGGACTAGCGGGGGTCTATCCTACAATGAGCAGTTCTTC. Residues: CASSPRTSGGLSYNEQFF. The chain recombines TRBV5-1 with TRBJ2-1; 13 positions match TRBD2. There are 18 residues in the CDR3. Looked up from germline, CDR1 is SGHRS and CDR2 is YFSETQ. V trimming: 4 bases; J trimming: 1 base; junction bases outside the gene matches: 8.

Only one count was recorded for this clone. This CDR3 is also generated by other DNA sequences in the sample. The V and J genes are TRBV5-1 and TRBJ1-3; TRBD1 matches 9 bases. Unmatched junction bases numbered 10, after V lost 4 bases and J lost 2 bases. Germline values: CDR1 SGHRS, CDR2 YFSETQ. This CDR3 spans 17 amino acids. The CDR3 sequence: CASSLGTGNTAGNTIYF. The CDR3 bases are TGCGCCAGCAGCCTAGGGACAGGGAACACAGCTGGAAACACCATATATTTT.

V is TRBV27 and J is TRBJ2-7; tentatively, D is TRBD2 (7 bases). Germline V gives CDR1 MNHEY, CDR2 SMNVEV (reference sequence). The CDR3 contains 14 residues. Trimming removed 7 bases at V and 4 bases at J, with 17 bases between. The CDR3 here is CASTKAGTFYEQYF. In DNA, the CDR3 is TGTGCCAGCACCAAAGCGGGGACATTTTACGAGCAGTACTTC.

The genes are TRBV25-1 and TRBJ1-6; no clear D gene. This CDR3 is built from 13 residues. CDR1 MGHDK and CDR2 SYGVNS come from the germline V gene. The germline V and J ends were trimmed by 7 bases and 9 bases, with 13 bases remaining between them. Here the CDR3 DNA reads TGTGCCAGCACAGAATCTCTAGCTTCACCCCTCCACTTT. It is translated as CASTESLASPLHF.

The gene calls are TRBV5-1 and TRBJ1-3; weak D call: TRBD1 (5 bases). The CDR3 is made up of 13 amino acids. Trimming removed 0 bases at V and 6 bases at J, with 7 bases between. CDR1 SGHRS and CDR2 YFSETQ come from the germline V gene. The CDR3 bases are TGCGCCAGCAGCTTGGGACAGACAAACACCATATATTTT. Translating it yields CASSLGQTNTIYF.

V gene TRBV15 combines with J gene TRBJ1-2, with D perhaps matching TRBD1 (6 bases). CDR1 and CDR2 from the germline V gene are LNHNV and YYDKDF (reference sequence). V dropped 0 bases and J dropped 8 bases, with 13 bases sitting between them. The CDR3 totals 14 residues. The CDR3 DNA follows: TGTGCCACCAGCAGAGATAGTACAGGGAAGGGCTACACCTTC. Translated: CATSRDSTGKGYTF.

The CDR3 DNA follows: TGTGCCAGCAGCAAAGTTTTCCAAAAAGAGACCCAGTACTTC. It is translated as CASSKVFQKETQYF. This chain connects TRBV21-1 to TRBJ2-5; the table's TRBD1 call for D was not verified on the DNA. TRBV21-1 is described as a pseudogene. The CDR3 loop spans 14 amino acids.

The chain combines TRBV5-1 with TRBJ1-5; D is undetermined. Between the trimmed V and J ends, which lost 1 base and 0 bases, there was a span of 5 bases. Germline CDR1 SGHRS, CDR2 YFSETQ. This CDR3 is 14 amino acids long. CDR3 amino acids: CASSLTGSNQPQHF. CDR3 nucleotides: TGCGCCAGCAGCTTGACCGGTAGCAATCAGCCCCAGCATTTT. Full variable domain (outside the CDR3, taken from reference TRBV5-1 and TRBJ1-5): KAGVTQTPRYLIKTRGQQVTLSCSPISGHRSVSWYQQTPGQGLQFLFEYFSETQRNKGNFPGRFSGRQFSNSRSEMNVSTLELGDSALYLCASSLTGSNQPQHFGDGTRLSIL.

J is TRBJ2-2 and V is TRBV7-9, with 7 bases matching TRBD2. The length of the CDR3 is 16 residues. Looked up from germline, CDR1 is SEHNR and CDR2 is FQNEAQ (reference sequence). Trimming took 2 bases from V and 2 from J; bases not matched to a gene: 5. CDR3 in DNA: TGTGCCAGCAGCTTATCTTCGGGACTAAACACCGGGGAGCTGTTTTTT. This translates into CASSLSSGLNTGELFF.

The chain joins TRBV30 to TRBJ2-7; D is uncertain. Trimming removed 4 bases at V and 7 bases at J, with 11 bases between. This CDR3 is 11 amino acids long. Germline-derived CDR1 and CDR2 are GTSNPN and SVGIG (reference sequence). The CDR3 sequence: CAWTLLGEQYF. The CDR3 DNA is TGTGCCTGGACCCTCCTTGGGGAGCAGTACTTC.

On this clone: One junction end disagrees with the germline gene, perhaps due to a read error. The gene calls are TRBV14 and TRBJ1-2; unclear D gene. The CDR3 has 13 residues. CDR1 and CDR2 from the germline V gene are SGHDN and FVKESK. The CDR3 loop reads CASSQDISSPLSF. The CDR3 DNA reads as TGTGCCAGCAGCCAAGATATTAGCAGCCCCCTATCCTTC. The whole variable domain, filled in from reference TRBV14 and TRBJ1-2, reads EAGVTQFPSHSVIEKGQTVTLRCDPISGHDNLYWYRRVMGKEIKFLLHFVKESKQDESGMPNNRFLAERTGGTYSTLKVQPAELEDSGVYFCASSQDISSPLSFGSGTRLTVV.

This rearrangement joins TRBV11-3 to TRBJ2-2; D is perhaps TRBD1 (5 bases). The V gene lost 5 bases and the J gene lost 1 base, with 8 bases spanning the gap. This CDR3 comprises 14 residues. Germline lookup yields CDR1 SGHNT and CDR2 YENEEA. CDR3 coding DNA: TGTGCCAGCAGCCAAAGGGGGAACACCGGGGAGCTGTTTTTT. Amino acids: CASSQRGNTGELFF.

The chain is built from TRBV7-2 and TRBJ1-1; D remains unclear. The CDR3 loop spans 12 amino acids. V lost 3 bases, J lost 10 bases, and 12 bases lay in between. The germline gives CDR1 SGHTA, CDR2 FQGNSA. The CDR3 coding sequence is TGTGCCAGCAGCTTTATGAAGGACGGAGCTTTCTTT. Its translation: CASSFMKDGAFF.